This is a list of T cell receptor beta chains from one sample in a study of blood T cell repertoires in COVID-19. Generated by immunoSEQ multiplex PCR, the TCRdb table keeps only in-frame clones and is missing some. Of about 290,000 clones listed, nearly 90% are singletons. Sequencing used peripheral blood. Receptors originate from a woman aged 25-40 years with COVID-19, enrolled during active disease. The CDR3 runs from the conserved cysteine through the conserved F or W. D genes are given only for firm matches. Expanded clones are given a class, and other clones once, few, many or no size at all.

clone size	V gene	CDR3 length	J gene	D gene	CDR3 DNA	CDR3 protein
.	TRBV27	12	TRBJ2-7	.	TGTGCCAGCAGTTTACCGGGCTACGAGCAGTACTTC	CASSLPGYEQYF
.	TRBV5-6	12	TRBJ1-1	.	TGTGCCAGCGGACAACCGAACACTGAAGCTTTCTTT	CASGQPNTEAFF
.	TRBV11-2	17	TRBJ2-2	TRBD1	TGTGCCAGCAGCTTATTTTCCGACAGGGGGCGCGGCGGGGAGCTGTTTTTT	CASSLFSDRGRGGELFF
few	TRBV2	15	TRBJ2-1	TRBD2	TGTGCCAGCAGGACTAGCGGTAGGAGAAGTAATGAGCAGTTCTTC	CASRTSGRRSNEQFF
.	TRBV6-1	15	TRBJ2-7	.	TGTGCCAGCAGTGATCGGGGGACCCGCGGGGATGAGCAGTACTTC	CASSDRGTRGDEQYF
.	TRBV5-4	13	TRBJ1-1	.	TGTGCCAGCAGCCGGGGGGCGAACACTGAAGCTTTCTTT	CASSRGANTEAFF
.	TRBV2	14	TRBJ2-7	.	TGTGCCACGTTACAGTTCCAGAGCTCCTACGAGCAGTACTTC	CATLQFQSSYEQYF
.	TRBV19	15	TRBJ2-2	TRBD1	TGTGCCACCGGGACAGGGGGCTTGGGCACCGGGGAGCTGTTTTTT	CATGTGGLGTGELFF
.	TRBV5-1	17	TRBJ2-3	.	TGCGCCAGCAGCTTGGTCGGGGGACCCACTAGCACAGATACGCAGTATTTT	CASSLVGGPTSTDTQYF
.	TRBV14	14	TRBJ1-1	TRBD1	TGTGCCAGCAGCCCCTCCGGGACAGGGGGGCTAGCTTTCTTT	CASSPSGTGGLAFF
.	TRBV7-6	18	TRBJ1-3	TRBD1	TGTGCCAGCAGCTTAAGGGACAGAGAATTTTACTCTGGAAACACCATATATTTT	CASSLRDREFYSGNTIYF
.	TRBV12-5	12	TRBJ2-2	.	TGTGCTAGTGGTTTGGGCGACGGGGAGCTGTTTTTT	CASGLGDGELFF
.	TRBV6-5	13	TRBJ1-4	.	TGTGCCAGCAGGATGGGGGCCAATGAAAAACTGTTTTTT	CASRMGANEKLFF
.	TRBV2	13	TRBJ2-3	.	TGTGCCAGCAGTGAAATAATTACAGATACGCAGTATTTT	CASSEIITDTQYF
.	TRBV3-1/TRBV3-2	17	TRBJ2-1	TRBD2	TGTGCCAGCAGCCAAGGGGGAGGGCGTCGGTCCTACAATGAGCAGTTCTTC	CASSQGGGRRSYNEQFF
.	TRBV24-1	16	TRBJ1-5	.	TGTGCCACCAGTGATTTCCGACAGGAGAGCAATCAGCCCCAGCATTTT	CATSDFRQESNQPQHF
.	TRBV2	11	TRBJ2-1	.	TGTGCCAGCAGCAACTACAATGAGCAGTTCTTC	CASSNYNEQFF
.	TRBV3-1/TRBV3-2	15	TRBJ1-6	.	TGTGCCAGCAGCCAATCGATCACATCGGGTTCACCCCTCCACTTT	CASSQSITSGSPLHF
.	TRBV6-1	13	TRBJ2-5	.	TGTGCCAGCAGTGAGCGGGACCAAGAGACCCAGTACTTC	CASSERDQETQYF
.	TRBV7-8	14	TRBJ2-7	TRBD2	TGTGCCAGCAGCTTAGTCGCGGGGGCCTACGAGCAGTACTTC	CASSLVAGAYEQYF
.	TRBV5-1	13	TRBJ2-7	.	TGCGCCAGCAGCCCGACAGGCACCTACGAGCAGTACTTC	CASSPTGTYEQYF
.	TRBV19	14	TRBJ1-2	.	TGTGCCAGTAGTATAGACCTAGAGGACTATGGCTACACCTTC	CASSIDLEDYGYTF
once	TRBV18	13	TRBJ1-5	.	TGTGCCAGCTCACCCTCCGGCAATCAGCCCCAGCATTTT	CASSPSGNQPQHF
.	TRBV7-7	15	TRBJ2-1	TRBD1	TGTGCCAGCAGCGTGGGACAGGGTTCCTACAATGAGCAGTTCTTC	CASSVGQGSYNEQFF
.	TRBV28	16	TRBJ2-3	.	TGTGCCAGCAGTTTGGGCAAACTGAAAAGCACAGATACGCAGTATTTT	CASSLGKLKSTDTQYF
.	TRBV6-5	14	TRBJ1-1	.	TGTGCCAGCAGTCAGACAGGTATGAACACTGAAGCTTTCTTT	CASSQTGMNTEAFF
.	TRBV29-1	16	TRBJ2-7	TRBD2	TGCAGCGTTGCCCTAAAGACTAGCGGGGTAGTCGACGAGCAGTACTTC	CSVALKTSGVVDEQYF